The 11 T cell receptor beta chains given below trace back to one sample, sequenced in a study of blood T cells in healthy people across ages. With a J-beta primer mix and a sample-barcoded 5' primer, a second PCR ran about 6 to 11 cycles. TCRdb recomputed calls from the 5' RACE reads with MiXCR, one row per CDR3 protein. The data show more than 650,000 distinct CDR3 sequences, with roughly 26% seen just once and about 3% held by the top ten. The data also belong to a second study, concerning T cells of mothers and their children.

Sequencing was done on a sample of blood. The receptors here all came from a boy younger than 18 in good health.

The rearrangement links TRBV7-9 to TRBJ2-5; TRBD2 is a possible D gene (6 bases). The end of the DNA fits TRBJ2-7 better, so the J call may be wrong. CDR3 length: 13 amino acids. Looked up from germline, CDR1 is SEHNR and CDR2 is FQNEAQ (reference sequence). CDR3 sequence (DNA): TGTGCCAGCAGCTTCGTCGGGGGTAACGAGCAGTACTTC. It codes for CASSFVGGNEQYF.

The chain links TRBV9 to TRBJ2-5; tentatively, D is TRBD2 (5 bases). The J call is in doubt because the DNA end fits TRBJ2-7 better. The germline V gene encodes CDR1 SGDLS and CDR2 YYNGEE. The CDR3 is 17 residues long. In DNA, the CDR3 is TGTGCCAGCAGCGTAGGAGGATCGCTGGCGGGTACCTACGAGCAGTACTTC. It is translated as CASSVGGSLAGTYEQYF.

This clonotype has only a few counts. A junction boundary mismatches the germline segment, possibly from a read error. The chain links TRBV7-9 to TRBJ2-7; TRBD2 might be the D (6 bases). This CDR3 has 14 amino acids. Germline V gives CDR1 SEHNR, CDR2 FQNEAQ (reference sequence). Here the CDR3 reads CASSSAGTAYGQYF. In DNA, the CDR3 is TGTGCCAGCAGCTCAGCCGGGACTGCCTACGGGCAGTACTTC.

V usage is TRBV25-1 and J usage is TRBJ1-2; unclear D gene. Between the trimmed V and J ends, which lost 3 bases and 6 bases, there was a span of 14 bases. From germline, CDR1 is MGHDK and CDR2 SYGVNS. The CDR3 is made up of 14 amino acids. The CDR3 protein is CASSDGFHSHGYTF. CDR3 coding DNA: TGTGCCAGCAGTGACGGGTTCCACTCTCATGGCTACACCTTC.

The V and J genes are TRBV4-1 and TRBJ2-5; either TRBD1 or TRBD2 may fit D (5 bases each). Matching the DNA end better, TRBJ2-7 makes the J call doubtful. Germline loops: CDR1 MGHRA, CDR2 YSYEKL. The CDR3 consists of 13 residues. In nucleotides, the CDR3 is TGCGCCAGCAGCGTCAACAGGAGGAACGAGCAGTACTTC. It is translated as CASSVNRRNEQYF.

J is TRBJ2-3 and V is TRBV5-1; D might be TRBD2 (6 bases). CDR1 and CDR2 (germline): SGHRS, YFSETQ. Trimming removed 0 bases from V and 6 bases from J, with 14 bases in between. CDR3 length equals 15 residues. CDR3 region: CASSLVSGESDTQYF. Written as DNA, the CDR3 is TGCGCCAGCAGCTTGGTATCGGGGGAGTCGGATACGCAGTATTTT.

The chain has TRBV5-1 and TRBJ2-3; D may be TRBD1 or TRBD2 (5 bases each). The V end lost 5 bases, the J end lost 3 bases, and 10 bases lay between the germline ends. Per the germline V gene, CDR1 is SGHRS and CDR2 is YFSETQ. This CDR3 spans 13 amino acids. The CDR3 region has the DNA TGCGCCAGCAGATGGGACGAGACAGATACGCAGTATTTT. This codes for CASRWDETDTQYF.

In its sample, this clonotype was seen a few times. The chain joins TRBV6-2 or TRBV6-3 to TRBJ2-5; D is perhaps TRBD2 (6 bases). Per the germline V gene, CDR1 is MNHEY and CDR2 is SVGEGT. The CDR3 length is 14 residues. With 5 bases removed from V and 0 bases from J, the gap between germline ends came to 10 bases. The DNA for the CDR3 is TGTGCCAGCAGTCACGGGGGTTACCAAGAGACCCAGTACTTC. Encoded protein: CASSHGGYQETQYF.

This clonotype was observed a handful of times. The CDR3 region is CASSGTGSANTGELFF. In DNA, the CDR3 is TGCGCCAGCAGCGGGACGGGGAGCGCGAACACCGGGGAGCTGTTTTTT. This chain connects TRBV5-1 to TRBJ2-2; D assignment may be TRBD1 or TRBD2 (5 bases each). Germline CDR1 SGHRS, CDR2 YFSETQ. CDR3 length: 16 residues. The ends were cut back, 4 bases at V and 0 bases at J, with 13 bases in the middle.

The genes are TRBV12-3 or TRBV12-4 and TRBJ2-3, with 14 bases lining up with TRBD2. The CDR3 has 18 amino acids. J was trimmed by 0 bases and V by 5 bases; bases with no gene match: 7. In DNA, the CDR3 is TGTGCCAGCAGTCTCGGGACTAGCGGGGGCCATAGCACAGATACGCAGTATTTT. It specifies CASSLGTSGGHSTDTQYF.

The V gene is TRBV10-3, the J gene TRBJ2-2; 7 bases agree with TRBD2. The CDR3 length is 14 residues. Germline loops: CDR1 ENHRY, CDR2 SYGVKD. Unmatched junction bases numbered 9, after V lost 7 bases and J lost 7 bases. The CDR3, as DNA: TGTGCCATCACTCCAAGCGGGGAGAACGGGGAGCTGTTTTTT. This translates into CAITPSGENGELFF.